The 27 T cell receptor beta chains in this list originate from one sample, sequenced in a study of tumor and adjacent non-tumor tissue in lung cancer (dated by TCRdb to the late 2010s). RNA was extracted from bulk unsorted tissue and checked for quality with a NanoDrop ND-1000 and an Agilent 2100. Library preparation employed multiplex PCR. Sequenced using an Illumina HiSeq 2500. TCRbeta libraries were constructed through three rounds of nested PCR with primers (Table S4) according to protocols adapted from ARM-PCR. TCRdb reran the public reads through fastp at Q25 and MiXCR, keeping productive beta chains. Each entry is one CDR3 protein sequence, shown with its most common DNA and genes. This sample gives 120,000 or so distinct CDR3 sequences in total; around 82% of them show up just once. The top ten hold around 21% of the sample. Sequencing was performed on lung tumor tissue. These receptor sequences come from a man between 65 and 85 years old with non-small cell lung cancer.

About this clonotype: A single base separates this from a much larger clone, so it may be a read error. The conserved phenylalanine or tryptophan is not found at the CDR3 terminus, so this likely reflects a read error. V and J are TRBV6-1 and TRBJ2-5; 7 nucleotides match TRBD2. The CDR3 sequence is 17 residues long. CDR1 is MNHNS and CDR2 is SASEGT in the germline V gene. Losses at the gene ends were 5 bases for V and 7 bases for J; bases not matched to a gene: 19. The CDR3 sequence: CASSNQGRDLGSGTQYL. Here the CDR3 DNA reads TGTGCCAGCAGTAACCAAGGGAGGGATCTGGGGTCAGGGACCCAGTACTTA.

In regard to this clonotype: The junction and the germline gene differ at one end; a read error may be behind it. V is TRBV4-3 and J is TRBJ2-1, with TRBD2 matching over 9 bases. The CDR3 covers 16 residues. Per germline, CDR1 LGHNA and CDR2 YSLEER. The CDR3 coding sequence is TGCGCCACCAGCCAAGAAGGACTGGCGGGAGGGCTTGAGCAGTTCTTC. Its protein product is CATSQEGLAGGLEQFF.

This clonotype was observed a handful of times. The CDR3 coding sequence is TGCGCCAGCAGCTTGGGTGGGGTAGGAAACTACGAGCAGTACTTC. Its protein product is CASSLGGVGNYEQYF. The chain joins TRBV5-1 to TRBJ2-7; D is unclear. Trimming took off 0 bases at V and 3 bases at J, with 13 bases between the two ends. In germline, CDR1 is SGHRS, CDR2 YFSETQ. This CDR3 comprises 15 residues.

A note on this clonotype: Its ends do not fully match the called genes, so a read error is possible. CDR3 in DNA: TGTGACAGCAGTTACCGGGCCCCGCAGACAGATAGGCAGCATTTT. Its protein is CDSSYRAPQTDRQHF. The V call is TRBV6-2 or TRBV6-3, the J call TRBJ2-3; D is perhaps TRBD1 (5 bases). The last part of the DNA fits TRBJ1-5 better; the J call may be wrong. Germline V gene lookup returns CDR1 MNHEY and CDR2 SVGEGT. There are 15 residues in the CDR3.

In this sample, this clonotype turned up many times. At one boundary the junction diverges from the germline segment, which might be a read error. The chain employs TRBV29-1 and TRBJ2-1; 11 bases line up with TRBD1. The CDR3 runs to 15 residues. In germline, CDR1 is SQVTM, CDR2 ANQGSEA. The CDR3 nucleotides read TGCAGCGTTACCCACTGGACAGGGGGCTACGATGAGCAGTTCTTC. Encoded protein: CSVTHWTGGYDEQFF.

The chain recombines TRBV5-4 with TRBJ2-6; D is unresolved. The V end lost 4 bases, the J end lost 2 bases, and 19 bases lay between the germline ends. The CDR3 covers 18 residues. Germline CDR1 is SGHNT and CDR2 is YYREEE (reference sequence). This CDR3 is CASSAEECYSPGANVLTF. DNA for the CDR3: TGTGCCAGCAGCGCCGAGGAGTGTTATAGCCCTGGGGCCAACGTCCTGACTTTC.

Notes on this clonotype: Germline is not matched at one junction end, which may reflect a read error. The CDR3 loop reads CSPRVGGGDTEAFF. Written as DNA, the CDR3 is TGCAGTCCTAGAGTTGGGGGGGGGGACACTGAAGCTTTCTTT. The chain uses TRBV20-1 and TRBJ1-1, with a possible D match to TRBD1 (5 bases). The CDR3 is made up of 14 amino acids. CDR1 DFQATT and CDR2 SNEGSKA come from the germline V gene (reference sequence).

Concerning this clonotype: One end of the junction varies from germline; a read error may be responsible. CDR3 amino acids: CAISLDVNYGYTF. CDR3 nucleotide sequence: TGCGCCATCAGCTTGGACGTTAATTATGGCTACACCTTC. V is TRBV5-4 and J is TRBJ1-2; D not resolved. The CDR3 is 13 residues long. Per germline, CDR1 SGHNT and CDR2 YYREEE (reference sequence).

Details on this clonotype: The junction and the germline gene differ at one end; a read error may be behind it. V gene TRBV10-3 combines with J gene TRBJ2-1; D is uncertain. The CDR3 totals 13 residues. Germline CDR1 and CDR2: ENHRY and SYGVKD. CDR3 amino acids: CAISGSAYYEQFF. The CDR3 DNA sequence: TGTGCCATCAGTGGGTCGGCCTACTATGAGCAATTCTTC.

Comment on this clonotype: Possible read error: a much larger clone is one base away. The chain has TRBV18 and TRBJ2-4, with D maybe TRBD1 (5 bases). Looked up from germline, CDR1 is KGHSH and CDR2 is LQKENI. CDR3 length equals 13 residues. The CDR3 coding sequence is TGTACCAGCTCACCGGTGACAGAAAACATTCAGTACTTC. Its translation: CTSSPVTENIQYF.

On this clonotype: Germline and junction disagree at one end, which may indicate a read error. V gene TRBV11-3 combines with J gene TRBJ2-1, with D possibly being TRBD2 (7 bases). Germline V gives CDR1 SGHNT, CDR2 YENEEA. The CDR3 extends over 17 amino acids. The CDR3 here is CPSSLLGTIGGYNGQFF. CDR3 coding DNA: TGTCCCAGCAGCCTCCTAGGGACTATCGGGGGCTACAATGGGCAGTTCTTC.

This clonotype was seen once. At one end the junction does not follow the germline gene, possibly because of a read error. The chain links TRBV11-2 to TRBJ2-3; D is undetermined. This CDR3 spans 16 amino acids. From germline, CDR1 is SGHAT and CDR2 FQNNGV. CDR3 sequence reads: CASSLTLGGSTDTQYF. The CDR3 bases are TGTGCCAGCAGCTTAACTCTCGGTGGAAGCACAGATACCCAGTATTTT. Full variable domain (remainder filled in from reference TRBV11-2 and TRBJ2-3): EAGVAQSPRYKIIEKRQSVAFWCNPISGHATLYWYQQILGQGPKLLIQFQNNGVVDDSQLPKDRFSAERLKGVDSTLKIQPAKLEDSAVYLCASSLTLGGSTDTQYFGPGTRLTVL.

A word on this clonotype: The junction shows a germline mismatch at one end, possibly a read error. The chain links TRBV11-2 to TRBJ2-7; a weak D match, TRBD1 (6 bases). This CDR3 spans 16 amino acids. The germline V gene has CDR1 SGHAT and CDR2 FQNNGV. The CDR3: CVSSPPAGTPTYVQYF. CDR3 in DNA: TGTGTCAGCAGCCCCCCCGCAGGGACACCAACCTACGTGCAGTACTTC.

Regarding this clonotype: An end of the junction differs from the germline gene, which may be a read error. This chain uses TRBV4-3 with TRBJ2-1; 8 positions agree with TRBD2. This CDR3 comprises 17 residues. Germline V lookup: CDR1 LGHNA, CDR2 YSLEER. The CDR3 coding sequence is TGCGCCAGCAGCCAAGAGCCAGCGGGAGCTGAATGCAATGATCAGTTCTTC. It is translated as CASSQEPAGAECNDQFF.

This clonotype appeared a single time. A junction boundary mismatches the germline segment, possibly from a read error. This chain joins TRBV11-3 and TRBJ1-1; D unresolved. This CDR3 comprises 16 residues. Germline CDR1 and CDR2: SGHNT and YENEEA. The CDR3 protein is CASSLRERTLNTEAFF. For the CDR3, the DNA is TGTGCCAGCAGCTTACGGGAGAGAACCCTGAATACTGAAGCTTTCTTT.

Comment on this clonotype: An end of the junction differs from the germline gene, which may be a read error. The V and J genes are TRBV6-5 and TRBJ2-1; the match to TRBD2 covers 10 bases. The germline V gene has CDR1 MNHEY and CDR2 SVGAGI. CDR3 length equals 15 residues. CDR3 DNA: TGTGCAAGCAGTTACCTAGCGGGAGTGAGCAATGAGCAGTCCTTC. This translates into CASSYLAGVSNEQSF.

Concerning this clonotype: Sequence at one end of the junction differs from germline and may be a read error. The CDR3 reads CSVPGPTSYDQYF. CDR3 sequence (DNA): TGCAGCGTACCGGGACCAACCTCCTACGACCAGTACTTC. This chain links TRBV29-1 with TRBJ2-7; D could derive from TRBD1 or TRBD2 (5 bases each). CDR1 and CDR2 (germline): SQVTM, ANQGSEA. This CDR3 is 13 amino acids long.

Concerning this clonotype: The conserved final phenylalanine or tryptophan is absent from the CDR3, which likely points to a read error. This chain joins TRBV11-2 and TRBJ2-7; no firm D call. Per germline, CDR1 SGHAT and CDR2 FQNNGV. The V end was cut by 5 bases, the J end by 6 bases, with 14 bases between. This CDR3 region has 13 residues. The CDR3 DNA reads TGTGCCAGCAGCCCATGGACCGAGCGCGAGCAGTACTCG. Translation gives CASSPWTEREQYS.

In regard to this clonotype: A read error may produce the germline difference seen at one junction end. The chain couples TRBV11-3 to TRBJ1-2; 7 nucleotides line up with TRBD1. CDR3 length: 15 residues. Germline V gene lookup returns CDR1 SGHNT and CDR2 YENEEA. The CDR3, as DNA: TGTGCCAGCAGCTTAATTAAGGGGGCCGAGAGTGGCTGCACCTTC. This codes for CASSLIKGAESGCTF.

Concerning this clonotype: A read error may account for a junction end that differs from germline. J is TRBJ2-7 and V is TRBV11-3; D not certain. CDR3 size: 15 residues. The germline gives CDR1 SGHNT, CDR2 YENEEA. The CDR3 spells CAGSPMTISMYEQYF. CDR3 DNA sequence: TGTGCCGGCAGCCCGATGACAATTTCCATGTACGAGCAGTACTTC.

For this clonotype: This is likely a read error, given that the CDR3 carries no conserved phenylalanine or tryptophan at its end. The V call is TRBV6-2 or TRBV6-3, the J call TRBJ1-5, with D unclear. The CDR3 totals 13 residues. Germline loops: CDR1 MNHEY, CDR2 SVGEGT. The CDR3 DNA is TGTGTCAGCAGTACTCAGGGCAATCAGCCCCAGCATTTA. Translating it yields CVSSTQGNQPQHL.

This clonotype was counted between two and nine times. Since no conserved phenylalanine or tryptophan closes the CDR3, a read error is the likely cause. The limits of the CDR3 on the DNA are not certain, so only TCRdb's listed CDR3 is given. The chain combines TRBV29-1 with TRBJ2-5. CDR1 and CDR2 from the germline V gene are SQVTM and ANQGSEA. 12 amino acids form the CDR3, both terminal residues included. CDR3 in amino acids: CSVEAVGETQYL.

About this clonotype: No conserved phenylalanine or tryptophan ends this CDR3, so it is likely a read error. The limits of the CDR3 on the DNA are not certain, so only TCRdb's listed CDR3 is given. The CDR3 sequence: CASSQESPRTGGLYEQYL. This chain connects TRBV4-2 to TRBJ2-7; the table's D call, TRBD1, has no DNA check behind it. Both ends counted, the CDR3 spans 18 residues. Germline V CDR1 and CDR2: LGHNA, YNFKEQ.

The chain employs TRBV5-6 and TRBJ2-7; 8 bases are a match to TRBD1. J lost 4 bases, V lost 8 bases, and 17 bases had no gene match. This CDR3 region has 16 residues. Germline-derived CDR1 and CDR2 are SGHDT and YYEEEE. The CDR3: CARGSNRGNFRYEQYF. CDR3 DNA sequence: TGTGCCAGAGGCTCTAACAGGGGGAACTTTAGGTACGAGCAGTACTTC. Using reference TRBV5-6 and TRBJ2-7 for the parts outside the CDR3, the full variable domain is DAGVTQSPTHLIKTRGQQVTLRCSPKSGHDTVSWYQQALGQGPQFIFQYYEEEERQRGNFPDRFSGHQFPNYSSELNVNALLLGDSALYLCARGSNRGNFRYEQYFGPGTRLTVT.

As to this clonotype: The junction and the germline gene differ at one end; a read error may be behind it. The chain joins TRBV11-2 to TRBJ2-2; possibly TRBD2 for D (5 bases). There are 14 residues in the CDR3. Per the germline V gene, CDR1 is SGHAT and CDR2 is FQNNGV. For the CDR3, the DNA is TGTGCTAGCAACCTGGACGGTCAGTCCGGGGAGATGTTTTTT. Translated, it gives CASNLDGQSGEMFF.

Points on this clonotype: The CDR3 end shows no conserved phenylalanine or tryptophan, and so a read error is likely. The chain recombines TRBV10-2 with TRBJ1-2; D is unclear. Trimming stripped 5 bases from V and 7 bases from J, with 14 bases between. The germline gives CDR1 WSHSY, CDR2 SAAADI. This CDR3 is built from 13 residues. This chain's CDR3 is CASSKFTEGGYTL. CDR3 nucleotides: TGCGCCAGCAGTAAGTTTACAGAGGGTGGCTACACCCTC.

This clonotype was seen just once. Mismatch with germline at one junction end may stem from a read error. The chain is built from TRBV11-1 and TRBJ2-1; D is unclear. The germline V gene has CDR1 SGHAT and CDR2 FQDESV (reference sequence). The CDR3 sequence is 13 residues long. The CDR3: CASSLGPGNVQFF. DNA of the CDR3: TGTGCCAGCAGCTTGGGTCCCGGCAATGTGCAGTTCTTC. The complete variable domain, with remaining parts taken from reference TRBV11-1 and TRBJ2-1, reads EAEVAQSPRYKITEKSQAVAFWCDPISGHATLYWYRQILGQGPELLVQFQDESVVDDSQLPKDRFSAERLKGVDSTLKIQPAELGDSAMYLCASSLGPGNVQFFGPGTRLTVL.